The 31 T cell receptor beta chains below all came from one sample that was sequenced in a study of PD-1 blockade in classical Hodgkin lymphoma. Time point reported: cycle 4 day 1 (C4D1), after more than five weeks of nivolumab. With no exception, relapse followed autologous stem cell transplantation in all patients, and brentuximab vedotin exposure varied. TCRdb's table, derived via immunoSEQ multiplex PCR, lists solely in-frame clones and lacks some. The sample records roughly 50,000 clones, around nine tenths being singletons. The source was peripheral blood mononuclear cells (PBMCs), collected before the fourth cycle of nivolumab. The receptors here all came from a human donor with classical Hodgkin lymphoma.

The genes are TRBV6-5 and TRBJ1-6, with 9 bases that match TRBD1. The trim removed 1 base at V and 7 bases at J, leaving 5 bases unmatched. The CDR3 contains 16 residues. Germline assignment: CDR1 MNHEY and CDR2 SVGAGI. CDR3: CASSYLGQGGNSPLHF. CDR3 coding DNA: TGTGCCAGCAGTTACTTGGGACAGGGTGGCAATTCACCCCTCCACTTT.

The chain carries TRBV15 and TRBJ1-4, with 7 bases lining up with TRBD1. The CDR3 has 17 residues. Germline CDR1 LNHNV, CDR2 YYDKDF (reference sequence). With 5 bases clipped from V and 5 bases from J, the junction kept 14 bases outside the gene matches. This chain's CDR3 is CATSASQSRGRNEKLFF. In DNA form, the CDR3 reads TGTGCCACCAGCGCATCACAATCCAGGGGGAGAAATGAAAAACTGTTTTTT. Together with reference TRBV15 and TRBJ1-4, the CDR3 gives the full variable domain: DAMVIQNPRYQVTQFGKPVTLSCSQTLNHNVMYWYQQKSSQAPKLLFHYYDKDFNNEADTPDNFQSRRPNTSFCFLDIRSPGLGDTAMYLCATSASQSRGRNEKLFFGSGTQLSVL.

CDR3 bases: TGTGCCAGCAGTGCCGCCCCATCTAGCACAGATACGCAGTATTTT. Its protein is CASSAAPSSTDTQYF. The chain couples TRBV6-5 to TRBJ2-3; D is ambiguous. Germline CDR1 MNHEY, CDR2 SVGAGI. The CDR3 has 15 amino acids. V lost 5 bases and J 0 bases, leaving 12 bases between the germline ends.

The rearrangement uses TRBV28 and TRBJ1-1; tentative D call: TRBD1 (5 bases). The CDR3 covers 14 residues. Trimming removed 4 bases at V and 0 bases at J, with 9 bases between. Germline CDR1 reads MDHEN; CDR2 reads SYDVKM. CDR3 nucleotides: TGTGCCAGCAGTTCGGGGGAAATGAACACTGAAGCTTTCTTT. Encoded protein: CASSSGEMNTEAFF.

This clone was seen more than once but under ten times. CDR3 DNA: TGCGCCAGCAGCTTGACGGGAGACTACAATGAGCAGTTCTTC. Its translation is CASSLTGDYNEQFF. The chain couples TRBV5-1 to TRBJ2-1; TRBD2 might be the D (6 bases). V was cut by 1 base and J by 3 bases, with 8 bases left in between. The CDR3 covers 14 residues. Germline CDR1 reads SGHRS; CDR2 reads YFSETQ.

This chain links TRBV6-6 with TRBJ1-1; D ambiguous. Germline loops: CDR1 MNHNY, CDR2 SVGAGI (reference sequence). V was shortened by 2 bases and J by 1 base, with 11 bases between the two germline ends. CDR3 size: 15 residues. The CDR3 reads CASSYGLLENTEAFF. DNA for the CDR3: TGTGCCAGCAGTTACGGGCTGTTAGAGAACACTGAAGCTTTCTTT.

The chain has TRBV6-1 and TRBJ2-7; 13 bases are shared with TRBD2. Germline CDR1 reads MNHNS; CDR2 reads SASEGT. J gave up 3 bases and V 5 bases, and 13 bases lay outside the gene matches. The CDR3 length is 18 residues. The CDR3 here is CASSQERTSGGSIYEQYF. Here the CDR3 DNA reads TGTGCCAGCAGTCAAGAAAGGACTAGCGGGGGTTCCATCTACGAGCAGTACTTC.

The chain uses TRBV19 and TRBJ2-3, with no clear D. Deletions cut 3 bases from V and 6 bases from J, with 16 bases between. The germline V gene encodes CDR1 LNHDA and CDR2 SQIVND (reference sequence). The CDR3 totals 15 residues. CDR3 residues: CASSIIPPLGDTQYF. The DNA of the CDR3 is TGTGCCAGTAGTATTATCCCGCCTCTGGGGGATACGCAGTATTTT.

The CDR3 protein is CASSLAGTFGYEQYF. Written as DNA, the CDR3 is TGTGCCAGCAGCTTAGCCGGGACCTTTGGGTACGAGCAGTACTTC. This chain links TRBV7-9 with TRBJ2-7; D tentatively reads TRBD1 or TRBD2 (5 bases each). V was shortened by 0 bases and J by 4 bases, with 13 bases between the two germline ends. The germline V gene encodes CDR1 SEHNR and CDR2 FQNEAQ (reference sequence). The length of the CDR3 is 15 residues.

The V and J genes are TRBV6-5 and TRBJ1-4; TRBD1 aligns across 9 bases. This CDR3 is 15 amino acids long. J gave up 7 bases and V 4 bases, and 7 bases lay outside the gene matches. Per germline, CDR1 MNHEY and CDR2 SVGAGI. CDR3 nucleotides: TGTGCCAGCAGTTTCGTCACAGGGGGCAGTGAAAAACTGTTTTTT. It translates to CASSFVTGGSEKLFF.

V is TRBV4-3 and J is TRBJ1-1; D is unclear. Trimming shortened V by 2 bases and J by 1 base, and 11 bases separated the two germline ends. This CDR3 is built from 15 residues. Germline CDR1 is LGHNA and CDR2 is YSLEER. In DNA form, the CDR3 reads TGCGCCAGCAGCCAACATCACGGAGGGAACACTGAAGCTTTCTTT. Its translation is CASSQHHGGNTEAFF.

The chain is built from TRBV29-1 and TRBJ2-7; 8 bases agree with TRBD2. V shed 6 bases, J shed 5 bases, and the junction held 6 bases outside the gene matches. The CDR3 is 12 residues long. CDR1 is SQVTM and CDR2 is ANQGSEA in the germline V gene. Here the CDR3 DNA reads TGCAGCGTCGGGAGGGCGGGGAACGAGCAGTACTTC. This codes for CSVGRAGNEQYF.

In DNA form, the CDR3 reads TGTGCCATCAGTGAAGGGACAGATATGAACACTGAAGCTTTCTTT. Translated: CAISEGTDMNTEAFF. J is TRBJ1-1 and V is TRBV10-3, with 7 nucleotides matching TRBD1. Germline loops: CDR1 ENHRY, CDR2 SYGVKD. Trimming at V came to 3 bases and at J to 0 bases, leaving 4 bases not matched to a gene. This CDR3 comprises 15 residues.

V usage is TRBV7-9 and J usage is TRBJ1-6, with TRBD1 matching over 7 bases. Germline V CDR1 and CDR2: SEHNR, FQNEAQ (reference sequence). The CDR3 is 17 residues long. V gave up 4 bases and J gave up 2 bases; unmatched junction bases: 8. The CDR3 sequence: CASSSTGSTTYNSPLHF. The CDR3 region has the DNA TGTGCCAGCAGCTCGACAGGGTCGACCACCTATAATTCACCCCTCCACTTT.

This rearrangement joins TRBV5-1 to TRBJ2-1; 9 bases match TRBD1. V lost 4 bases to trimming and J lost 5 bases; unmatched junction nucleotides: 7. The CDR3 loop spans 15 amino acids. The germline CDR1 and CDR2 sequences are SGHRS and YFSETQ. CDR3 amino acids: CASSASGTGHNEQFF. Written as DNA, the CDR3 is TGCGCCAGCAGCGCCTCCGGGACAGGGCACAATGAGCAGTTCTTC.

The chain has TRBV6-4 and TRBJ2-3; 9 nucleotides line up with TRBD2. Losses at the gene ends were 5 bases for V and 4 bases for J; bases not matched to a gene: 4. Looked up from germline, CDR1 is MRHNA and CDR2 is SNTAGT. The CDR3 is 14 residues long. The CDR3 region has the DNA TGTGCCAGCAGTTTTAGCGGGGGCGCAGATACGCAGTATTTT. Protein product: CASSFSGGADTQYF.

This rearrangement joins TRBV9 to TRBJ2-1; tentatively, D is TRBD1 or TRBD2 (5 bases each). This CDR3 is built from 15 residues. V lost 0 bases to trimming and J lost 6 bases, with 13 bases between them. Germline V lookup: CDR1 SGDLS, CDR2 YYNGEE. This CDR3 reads CASSVGPGLANEQFF. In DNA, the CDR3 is TGTGCCAGCAGCGTAGGCCCAGGGCTAGCCAATGAGCAGTTCTTC.

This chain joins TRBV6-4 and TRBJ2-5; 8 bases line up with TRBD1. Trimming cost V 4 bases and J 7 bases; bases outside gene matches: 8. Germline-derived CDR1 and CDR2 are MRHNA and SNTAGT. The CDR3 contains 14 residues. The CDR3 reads CASSGDRIKWTQYF. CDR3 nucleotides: TGTGCCAGCAGTGGGGACAGGATAAAGTGGACCCAGTACTTC.

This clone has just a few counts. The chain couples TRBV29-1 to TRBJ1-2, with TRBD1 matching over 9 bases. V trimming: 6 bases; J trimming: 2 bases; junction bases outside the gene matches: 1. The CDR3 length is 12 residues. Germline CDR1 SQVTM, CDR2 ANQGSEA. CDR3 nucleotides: TGCAGCGTGACAGGGGGGAACTATGGCTACACCTTC. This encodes CSVTGGNYGYTF.

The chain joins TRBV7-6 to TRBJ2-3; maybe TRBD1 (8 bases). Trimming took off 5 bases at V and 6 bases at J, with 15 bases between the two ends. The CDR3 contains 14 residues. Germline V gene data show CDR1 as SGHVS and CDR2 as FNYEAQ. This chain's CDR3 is CASSLKQGGDTQYF. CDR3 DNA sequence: TGTGCCAGCAGCCTAAAACAGGGGGGGGATACGCAGTATTTT.

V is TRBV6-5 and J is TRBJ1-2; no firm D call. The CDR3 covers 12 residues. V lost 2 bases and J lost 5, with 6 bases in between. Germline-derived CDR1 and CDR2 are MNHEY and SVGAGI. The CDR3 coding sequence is TGTGCCAGCAGTTACGGCACATATGGCTACACCTTC. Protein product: CASSYGTYGYTF.

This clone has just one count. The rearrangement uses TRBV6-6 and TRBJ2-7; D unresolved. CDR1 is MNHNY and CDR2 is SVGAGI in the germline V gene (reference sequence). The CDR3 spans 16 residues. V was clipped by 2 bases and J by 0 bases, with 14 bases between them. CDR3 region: CASSYRAGPSSYEQYF. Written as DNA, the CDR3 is TGTGCCAGCAGTTACAGAGCCGGCCCAAGCTCCTACGAGCAGTACTTC.

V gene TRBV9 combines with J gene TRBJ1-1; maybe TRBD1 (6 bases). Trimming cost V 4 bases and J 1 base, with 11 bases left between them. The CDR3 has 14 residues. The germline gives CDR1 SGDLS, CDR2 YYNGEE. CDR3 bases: TGTGCCAGCAGCCCCGGACAGTCGAACACTGAAGCTTTCTTT. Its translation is CASSPGQSNTEAFF.

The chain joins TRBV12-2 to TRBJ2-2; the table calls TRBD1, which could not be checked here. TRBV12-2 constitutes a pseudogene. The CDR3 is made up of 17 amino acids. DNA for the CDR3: TGTGCAAGTCGCCTACCGACAGGGGGTTTAGGGACCGGGGAGCTGTTTTTT. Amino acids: CASRLPTGGLGTGELFF.

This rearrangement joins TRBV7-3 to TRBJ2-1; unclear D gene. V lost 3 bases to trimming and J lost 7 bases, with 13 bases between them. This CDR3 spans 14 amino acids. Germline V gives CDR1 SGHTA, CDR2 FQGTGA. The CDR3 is CASSFVHNRNEQFF. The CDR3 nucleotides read TGTGCCAGCAGCTTTGTACATAACCGGAATGAGCAGTTCTTC.

Here the CDR3 reads CAISEFPQDAGGNQPQHF. The CDR3 nucleotides read TGTGCCATCAGTGAGTTTCCCCAGGACGCCGGTGGGAATCAGCCCCAGCATTTT. The chain has TRBV10-3 and TRBJ1-5; D remains unclear. Germline-derived CDR1 and CDR2 are ENHRY and SYGVKD. V lost 1 base to trimming and J lost 4 bases, with 20 bases between them. This CDR3 has 18 residues.

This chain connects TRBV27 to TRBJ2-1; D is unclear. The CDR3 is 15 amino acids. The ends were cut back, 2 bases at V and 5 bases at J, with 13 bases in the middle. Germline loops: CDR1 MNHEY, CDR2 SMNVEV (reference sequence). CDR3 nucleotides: TGTGCCAGCAGTTTAATTGGCGCCAACGACAATGAGCAGTTCTTC. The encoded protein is CASSLIGANDNEQFF.

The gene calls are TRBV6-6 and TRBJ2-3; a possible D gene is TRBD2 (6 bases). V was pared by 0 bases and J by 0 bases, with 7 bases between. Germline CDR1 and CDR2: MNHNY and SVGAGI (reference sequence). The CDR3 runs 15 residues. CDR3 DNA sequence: TGTGCCAGCAGTTACTCAGGGAGGAGCACAGATACGCAGTATTTT. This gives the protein CASSYSGRSTDTQYF.

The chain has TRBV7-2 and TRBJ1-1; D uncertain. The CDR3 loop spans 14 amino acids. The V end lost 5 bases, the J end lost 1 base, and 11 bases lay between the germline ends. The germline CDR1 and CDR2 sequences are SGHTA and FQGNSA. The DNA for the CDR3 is TGTGCCAGCAGCCCTGGACGGGGGAACACTGAAGCTTTCTTT. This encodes CASSPGRGNTEAFF.

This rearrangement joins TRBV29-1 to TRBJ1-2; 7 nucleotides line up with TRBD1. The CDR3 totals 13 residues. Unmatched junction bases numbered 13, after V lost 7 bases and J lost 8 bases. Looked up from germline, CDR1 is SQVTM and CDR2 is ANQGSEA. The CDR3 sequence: CSGRTGGLDGYTF. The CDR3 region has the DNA TGCAGCGGGAGGACAGGCGGCCTAGACGGCTACACCTTC.

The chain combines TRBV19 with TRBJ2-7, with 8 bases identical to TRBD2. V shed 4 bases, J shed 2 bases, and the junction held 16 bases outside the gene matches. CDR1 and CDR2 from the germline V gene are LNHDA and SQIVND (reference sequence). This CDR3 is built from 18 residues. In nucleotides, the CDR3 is TGTGCCAGTAGTACGCCGGGACTAGGAGCACCCAGGGCCTACGAGCAGTACTTC. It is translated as CASSTPGLGAPRAYEQYF.